This TCR beta chain was identified during a study of tumor-infiltrating lymphocytes in primary liver carcinoma (dated 2017 in TCRdb). For the study in its entirety: Between November 2015 and March 2016, roughly five patients in China with histopathologically diagnosed primary liver carcinoma had their tumors surgically resected. Technical replicate repertoires showed high reproducibility, with mean shared-clone rates about 0.88 and correlation coefficients above 0.95. Samples yielded roughly 3.5 to 7.13 million productive TCRbeta reads; read depth did not differ significantly between tissue types. For each liver tumor, the study sampled five regions along with adjacent normal tissue and blood, and applied TCRbeta repertoire sequencing, expression microarrays and whole-exome sequencing. Of the five patients (three men and two women, aged 30 to 69 years), four had hepatocellular carcinoma and one had combined HCC and intrahepatic cholangiocarcinoma. The five patients had tumors staged T1-T3 N0M0, with maximum diameters ranging from about 4.2 to 11 cm. A total of some 35 specimens from 5 patients went through TCRbeta repertoire sequencing, namely 25 tumor regions, 5 adjacent noncancerous liver tissues and 5 peripheral blood samples. General study outcomes and caveats: The study included only four or five patients, and the authors note findings should be validated in a larger study. Pairs of tumor regions showed greater repertoire overlap (mean about 36%) than tumor-adjacent pairs (approximately 17%) or tumor-blood pairs (roughly 15%), which is consistent with antigen-driven expansion. Because only the TCR beta chain was sequenced and unpaired alpha chains were not captured, true repertoire diversity is likely underestimated. Comparison of CD4+ and CD8+ T cell repertoires was precluded by the use of bulk unsorted samples. The top 250 clones made up a significantly larger repertoire fraction in tumors than in blood (p = 0.039).

The CDR3 has 12 amino acids, counting the end cysteine and phenylalanine. Just the 36-base CDR3 DNA is kept, in frame starting at base 1. V is pared back by 8 bases and J by 4 bases, with 11 bases lying between the germline termini. The germline V gene specifies MDHEN as CDR1 and SYDVKM as CDR2. As regards this clonotype: Its binding antigen is unknown. No much larger clone exists at a distance of one base, and base qualities are not known.

TRIzol reagent was used to extract blood RNA from unsorted whole blood, while the DNeasy Blood & Tissue kit provided the germline DNA. Patients had chronic HBV infection and were treatment-naive at sampling. Before surgery, approximately 3.6 milliliters of peripheral blood were drawn into K2EDTA tubes. A constant-region primer and ProtoScript II reverse transcriptase were used to reverse-transcribe TCRbeta-specific cDNA from roughly 500 ng total RNA. The TCRbeta libraries were prepared through three rounds of nested multiplex PCR following a slightly modified ARM-PCR procedure. Each of the first two PCR rounds ran for about 10 cycles and used multiplex TRBV1-TRBV30 forward primers together with a Cbeta reverse primer. Sample barcodes and Illumina adapters were attached in a final 25-cycle PCR using Deep VentR polymerase. Before sequencing, amplicons of 200-500 bp were gel-purified using a QIAquick gel extraction kit. TCRbeta amplicons were sequenced on an Illumina HiSeq 2500 with 250-bp paired-end reads. As for the original processing: Trimmomatic v0.33 was used to quality-trim the reads, and FLASH v1.2.11 was used to merge paired reads so that full CDR3 sequences could be recovered. V, D and J germline segments were assigned to the rearranged TCRbeta sequences by MiGEC v1.2.1b. VDJtools v1.0.0 computed clonotype statistics and Shannon-Wiener diversity indices. Except for diversity analysis, only the 250 most abundant clonotypes of each sample were used in subsequent analyses to reduce sampling bias. TCRdb reanalyzed the raw reads on its own, using fastp at Q25 for trimming and MiXCR for clone calling, and kept in-frame beta chains. A single entry per CDR3 protein holds the most common genes and DNA from its merged rows. The V and J calls and clone size are TCRdb's, not the authors'. Across this sample there are approximately 300,000 distinct CDR3 sequences, with less than 75% seen only once. Roughly 8.9% of the sample comes from the top ten.

This receptor was taken from a man aged 35 to 55 with primary liver carcinoma and hepatitis B virus infection. The chain links TRBV28 with TRBJ1-1; the D gene identity is not certain. The sample comprised peripheral blood. The sequence in DNA is TGTGCCAGCGTTACAGAGGGCACTGAAGCTTTCTTT. Its protein product is CASVTEGTEAFF.